The rows below give T cell receptor beta chains drawn from one sample of a study of T cells after yellow fever vaccination. TCRdb reanalysed the 5' RACE reads using MiXCR and keeps one entry per CDR3 protein. The profile shows some 560,000 distinct CDR3 sequences, around a sixth of them singletons. Material: PBMCs, obtained more than 4 days after the first yellow fever vaccination. The receptor source for this set is a man younger than 35 who received the YFV17D yellow fever vaccine. Both conserved end residues are part of each CDR3. The D gene is left open where the match is weak. The size entry is marked missing in some rows and otherwise reads once, few, many or a size class.

size: .; J: TRBJ2-3; V: TRBV7-8; D: .; CDR3: CASNQGITDTQYF; DNA: TGTGCCAGCAACCAAGGAATCACAGATACGCAGTATTTT
size: .; J: TRBJ2-5; V: TRBV20-1; D: .; CDR3: CSERARGRETQYF; DNA: TGCAGTGAGCGAGCGAGGGGACGAGAGACCCAGTACTTC
size: few; J: TRBJ1-4; V: TRBV6-1; D: .; CDR3: CASSAYATNEKLFF; DNA: TGTGCCAGCAGCGCGTACGCTACAAATGAAAAACTGTTTTTT
size: .; J: TRBJ2-1; V: TRBV5-5; D: TRBD2; CDR3: CASSPELAGGDNEQFF; DNA: TGTGCCAGCAGCCCGGAACTAGCGGGGGGGGACAATGAGCAGTTCTTC
size: .; J: TRBJ1-2; V: TRBV29-1; D: .; CDR3: CSVGTTGYGYTF; DNA: TGCAGCGTTGGAACAACCGGTTACGGCTACACCTTC
size: few; J: TRBJ2-3; V: TRBV7-6; D: TRBD2; CDR3: CASSLKPTSGGPSTDTQYF; DNA: TGTGCCAGCAGCTTAAAACCGACTAGCGGGGGTCCTAGCACAGATACGCAGTATTTT
size: once; J: TRBJ1-5; V: TRBV12-3/TRBV12-4; D: .; CDR3: CASSHNGQPQHF; DNA: TGTGCCAGCAGCCACAACGGGCAGCCCCAGCATTTT
size: .; J: TRBJ2-2; V: TRBV12-3/TRBV12-4; D: .; CDR3: CASSLSSSNTGELFF; DNA: TGTGCCAGCAGCCTGAGCAGCAGCAACACCGGGGAGCTGTTTTTT
size: many; J: TRBJ2-6; V: TRBV13; D: .; CDR3: CASSPRWDTSGANVLTF; DNA: TGTGCCAGCAGCCCTCGTTGGGACACCTCTGGGGCCAACGTCCTGACTTTC
size: .; J: TRBJ2-5; V: TRBV29-1; D: TRBD1; CDR3: CSVAGTGKETQYF; DNA: TGCAGCGTCGCCGGGACAGGAAAAGAGACCCAGTACTTC
size: few; J: TRBJ1-6; V: TRBV18; D: TRBD1; CDR3: CASSLRQGWDSPLHF; DNA: TGTGCCAGCTCACTCCGACAGGGGTGGGATTCACCCCTCCACTTT
size: few; J: TRBJ2-3; V: TRBV19; D: TRBD1; CDR3: CASGDRATDTQYF; DNA: TGTGCCAGTGGGGACAGGGCGACAGATACGCAGTATTTT
size: .; J: TRBJ1-4; V: TRBV12-3/TRBV12-4; D: .; CDR3: CAISLVMLVGATNEKLFF; DNA: TGTGCCATCAGTTTAGTCATGCTGGTTGGGGCAACTAATGAAAAACTGTTTTTT
size: few; J: TRBJ1-4; V: TRBV7-2; D: TRBD1; CDR3: CASRRDRGRNEKLFF; DNA: TGTGCCAGCAGACGGGACAGGGGCCGTAATGAAAAACTGTTTTTT
size: .; J: TRBJ2-1; V: TRBV6-6; D: .; CDR3: CATSENLENEQFF; DNA: TGTGCCACCTCTGAGAACCTAGAGAATGAGCAGTTCTTC
size: few; J: TRBJ2-4; V: TRBV7-2; D: .; CDR3: CASSAGGGGKNIQYF; DNA: TGTGCCAGCAGCGCCGGGGGTGGTGGCAAAAACATTCAGTACTTC
size: .; J: TRBJ1-1; V: TRBV12-3/TRBV12-4; D: .; CDR3: CASSSFQGTEAFF; DNA: TGTGCCAGCAGTTCATTCCAGGGGACTGAAGCTTTCTTT
size: few; J: TRBJ1-5; V: TRBV7-2; D: .; CDR3: CASSERGTPQWSNQPQHF; DNA: TGTGCCAGCAGCGAAAGGGGGACCCCCCAATGGAGCAATCAGCCCCAGCATTTT
size: few; J: TRBJ1-5; V: TRBV5-1; D: .; CDR3: CASRGGSGQPQHF; DNA: TGCGCCAGCAGGGGAGGGTCGGGTCAGCCCCAGCATTTT
size: few; J: TRBJ2-1; V: TRBV7-2; D: TRBD2; CDR3: CASSLSSSGEHYNEQFF; DNA: TGTGCCAGCAGCTTAAGTTCTAGCGGGGAGCACTACAATGAGCAGTTCTTC
size: few; J: TRBJ2-3; V: TRBV6-5; D: .; CDR3: CASSYGGVGTDTQYF; DNA: TGTGCCAGCAGTTACGGCGGGGTTGGCACAGATACGCAGTATTTT
size: few; J: TRBJ1-2; V: TRBV12-5; D: TRBD1; CDR3: CASGFATGVYGYTF; DNA: TGTGCTAGTGGTTTCGCTACAGGGGTCTATGGCTACACCTTC
size: .; J: TRBJ1-6; V: TRBV6-5; D: .; CDR3: CASSYGLRGIRNSPLHF; DNA: TGTGCCAGCAGTTACGGCCTCCGGGGCATCAGGAATTCACCCCTCCACTTT
size: .; J: TRBJ2-3; V: TRBV4-1; D: TRBD2; CDR3: CASSPTPGLAGSTDTQYF; DNA: TGCGCCAGCAGCCCGACTCCGGGACTAGCGGGAAGCACAGATACGCAGTATTTT
size: .; J: TRBJ1-5; V: TRBV12-3/TRBV12-4; D: .; CDR3: CARPCLSNQPQHF; DNA: TGTGCCAGACCTTGCCTTAGCAATCAGCCCCAGCATTTT
size: .; J: TRBJ2-5; V: TRBV9; D: .; CDR3: CASSVSSSRGMETQYF; DNA: TGTGCCAGCAGCGTATCGTCCTCAAGGGGAATGGAGACCCAGTACTTC
size: few; J: TRBJ1-1; V: TRBV6-2/TRBV6-3; D: .; CDR3: CASTALRGTEAFF; DNA: TGTGCCAGCACTGCCCTAAGGGGCACTGAAGCTTTCTTT